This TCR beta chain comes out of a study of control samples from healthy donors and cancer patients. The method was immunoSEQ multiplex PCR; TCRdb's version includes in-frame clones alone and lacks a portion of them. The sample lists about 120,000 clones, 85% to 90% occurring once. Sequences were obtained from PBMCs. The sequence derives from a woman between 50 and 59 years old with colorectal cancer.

The CDR3 nucleotides are TGCGCCAGCAGCCAGGGACAGGGAGGCACTGAAGCTTTCTTT. Translating it yields CASSQGQGGTEAFF. V is TRBV5-1 and J is TRBJ1-1; 9 nucleotides align to TRBD1. CDR1 SGHRS and CDR2 YFSETQ come from the germline V gene. V dropped 4 bases and J dropped 4; count of bases not matched to a gene: 5. The CDR3 is made up of 14 amino acids.